This T cell receptor beta chain was sequenced in a study of blood T cell repertoires in COVID-19. Study in general: The origin of the acute and convalescent COVID-19 samples was the United States, Italy and Spain. Nucleic acid was either cDNA or gDNA, and it came from T cells, B-cell-depleted T cells, or PBMCs.

Original analysis: Amplification of reference gene primers was used by the study to estimate nucleated cell counts. TCRdb's table, derived via immunoSEQ multiplex PCR, lists solely in-frame clones and lacks some. V, J and clone size derive from that table, while D and trimming were established from the DNA sequence. The data show 70,000 to 100,000 clones, roughly 82% seen once. This clonotype originated in a human donor in a cohort sampled during active COVID-19. The sample consisted of peripheral blood.

The CDR3 here is CASSWSSGANQPQHF. CDR3 nucleotides: TGTGCCAGCAGTTGGTCGTCAGGGGCTAATCAGCCCCAGCATTTT. The V and J genes are TRBV27 and TRBJ1-5; perhaps TRBD1 as D (6 bases). Trimming stripped 4 bases from V and 4 bases from J, with 14 bases between. The germline CDR1 and CDR2 sequences are MNHEY and SMNVEV (reference sequence). This CDR3 has 15 residues.